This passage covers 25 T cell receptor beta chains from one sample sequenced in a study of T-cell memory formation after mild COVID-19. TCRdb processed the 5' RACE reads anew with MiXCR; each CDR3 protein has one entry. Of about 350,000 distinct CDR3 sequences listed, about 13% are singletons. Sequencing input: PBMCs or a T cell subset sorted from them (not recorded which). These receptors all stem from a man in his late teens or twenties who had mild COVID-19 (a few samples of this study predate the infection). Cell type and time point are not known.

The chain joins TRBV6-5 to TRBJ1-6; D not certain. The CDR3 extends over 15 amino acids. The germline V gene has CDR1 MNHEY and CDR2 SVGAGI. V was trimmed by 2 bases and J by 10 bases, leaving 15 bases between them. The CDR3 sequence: CASSYDVFGGSPLHF. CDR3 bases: TGTGCCAGCAGTTACGACGTTTTTGGTGGATCACCCCTCCACTTT.

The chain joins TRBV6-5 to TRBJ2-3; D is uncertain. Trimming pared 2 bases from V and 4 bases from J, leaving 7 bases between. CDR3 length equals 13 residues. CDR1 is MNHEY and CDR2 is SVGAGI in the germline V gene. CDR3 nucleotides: TGTGCCAGCAGTTACCGGATGGCAGATACGCAGTATTTT. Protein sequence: CASSYRMADTQYF.

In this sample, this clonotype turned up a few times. The CDR3 loop reads CASSLSRTGPESYEQYF. CDR3 DNA: TGTGCCAGCAGCTTATCACGAACCGGGCCGGAGTCCTACGAGCAGTACTTC. The genes are TRBV7-9 and TRBJ2-7; D not certain. The CDR3 has 17 amino acids. Germline V lookup: CDR1 SEHNR, CDR2 FQNEAQ (reference sequence). V was clipped by 2 bases and J by 1 base, with 18 bases between them.

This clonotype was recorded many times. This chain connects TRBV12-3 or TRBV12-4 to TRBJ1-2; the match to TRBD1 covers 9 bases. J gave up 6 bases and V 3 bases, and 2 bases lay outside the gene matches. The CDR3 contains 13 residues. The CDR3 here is CASSLTGGHGYTF. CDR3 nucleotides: TGTGCCAGCAGTTTGACAGGGGGACATGGCTACACCTTC.

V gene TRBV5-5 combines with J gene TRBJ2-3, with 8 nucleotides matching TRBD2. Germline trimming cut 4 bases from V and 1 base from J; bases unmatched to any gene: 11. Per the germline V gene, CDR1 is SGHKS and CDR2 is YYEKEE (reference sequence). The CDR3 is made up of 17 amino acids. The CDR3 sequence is CASSPSYSGGGTDTQYF. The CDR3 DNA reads TGTGCCAGCAGCCCTAGTTACAGCGGGGGTGGCACAGATACGCAGTATTTT.

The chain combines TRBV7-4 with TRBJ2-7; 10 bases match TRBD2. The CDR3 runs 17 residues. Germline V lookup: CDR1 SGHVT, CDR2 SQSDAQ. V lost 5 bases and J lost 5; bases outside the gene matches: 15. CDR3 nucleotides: TGTGCCAGCAGCCTCGGACTAGCGGCCAGACGAAAAGACGAGCAGTACTTC. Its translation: CASSLGLAARRKDEQYF.

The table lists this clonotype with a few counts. This CDR3 reads CASSQGVGEQYF. DNA of the CDR3: TGCGCCAGCAGCCAAGGAGTGGGGGAGCAGTACTTC. V usage is TRBV4-1 and J usage is TRBJ2-7; D is unclear. This CDR3 comprises 12 residues. V was trimmed by 1 base and J by 7 bases, leaving 8 bases between them. Germline V lookup: CDR1 MGHRA, CDR2 YSYEKL.

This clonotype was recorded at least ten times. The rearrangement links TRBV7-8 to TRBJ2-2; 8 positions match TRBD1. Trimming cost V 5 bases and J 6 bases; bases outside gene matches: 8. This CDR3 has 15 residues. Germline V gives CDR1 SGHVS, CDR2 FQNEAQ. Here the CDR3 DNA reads TGTGCCAGCAGCGAGCAGGGGGCAAGCGCCGGGGAGCTGTTTTTT. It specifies CASSEQGASAGELFF.

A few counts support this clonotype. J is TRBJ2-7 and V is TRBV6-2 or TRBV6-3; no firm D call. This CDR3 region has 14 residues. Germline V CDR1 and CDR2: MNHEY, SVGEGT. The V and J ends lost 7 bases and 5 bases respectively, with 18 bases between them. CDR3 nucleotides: TGTGCCAGCATATCTGGAAGGAGTCTCAACGAGCAGTACTTC. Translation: CASISGRSLNEQYF.

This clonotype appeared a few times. CDR3 loop: CASSFQQGGTEAFF. DNA for the CDR3: TGTGCCAGCAGCTTTCAACAGGGGGGGACTGAAGCTTTCTTT. This chain links TRBV7-9 with TRBJ1-1, with TRBD1 matching over 8 bases. J gave up 5 bases and V 3 bases, and 5 bases lay outside the gene matches. Germline CDR1 and CDR2: SEHNR and FQNEAQ (reference sequence). The CDR3 loop spans 14 amino acids.

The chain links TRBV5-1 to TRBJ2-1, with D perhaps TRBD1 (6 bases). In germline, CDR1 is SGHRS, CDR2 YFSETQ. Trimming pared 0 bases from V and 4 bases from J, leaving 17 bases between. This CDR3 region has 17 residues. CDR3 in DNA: TGCGCCAGCAGCTTGGCCCGAGGGGGTCTGAAATACAATGAGCAGTTCTTC. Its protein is CASSLARGGLKYNEQFF.

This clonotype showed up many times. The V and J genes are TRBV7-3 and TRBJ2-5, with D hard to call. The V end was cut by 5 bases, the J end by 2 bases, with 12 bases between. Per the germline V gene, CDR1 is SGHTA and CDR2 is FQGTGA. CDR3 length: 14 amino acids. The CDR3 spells CASSRYGQQETQYF. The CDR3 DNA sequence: TGTGCCAGCAGCCGATACGGTCAGCAAGAGACCCAGTACTTC.

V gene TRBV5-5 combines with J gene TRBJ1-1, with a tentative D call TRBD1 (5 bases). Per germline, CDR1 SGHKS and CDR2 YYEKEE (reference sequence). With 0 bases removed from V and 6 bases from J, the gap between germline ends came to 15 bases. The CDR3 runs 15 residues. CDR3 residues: CASSLEVWGGAEAFF. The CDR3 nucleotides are TGTGCCAGCAGCTTGGAGGTGTGGGGAGGGGCTGAAGCTTTCTTT.

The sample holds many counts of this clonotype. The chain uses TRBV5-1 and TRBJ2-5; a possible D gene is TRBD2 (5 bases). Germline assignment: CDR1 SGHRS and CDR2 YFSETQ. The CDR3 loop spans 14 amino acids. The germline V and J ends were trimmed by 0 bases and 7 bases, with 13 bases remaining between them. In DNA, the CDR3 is TGCGCCAGCAGCTTGGGCGAGGTTGGAGGGACCCAGTACTTC. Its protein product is CASSLGEVGGTQYF.

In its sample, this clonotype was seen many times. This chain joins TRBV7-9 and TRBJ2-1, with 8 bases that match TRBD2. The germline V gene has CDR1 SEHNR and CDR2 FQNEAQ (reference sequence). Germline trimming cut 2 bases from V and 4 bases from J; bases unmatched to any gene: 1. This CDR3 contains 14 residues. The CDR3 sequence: CASSLIAGYNEQFF. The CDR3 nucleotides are TGTGCCAGCAGCTTAATAGCGGGGTACAATGAGCAGTTCTTC.

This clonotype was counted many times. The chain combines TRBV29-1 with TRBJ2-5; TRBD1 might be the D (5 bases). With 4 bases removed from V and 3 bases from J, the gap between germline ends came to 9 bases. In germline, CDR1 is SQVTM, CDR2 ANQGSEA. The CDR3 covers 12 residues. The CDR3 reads CSVGTTEETQYF. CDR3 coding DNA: TGCAGCGTTGGGACAACCGAAGAGACCCAGTACTTC.

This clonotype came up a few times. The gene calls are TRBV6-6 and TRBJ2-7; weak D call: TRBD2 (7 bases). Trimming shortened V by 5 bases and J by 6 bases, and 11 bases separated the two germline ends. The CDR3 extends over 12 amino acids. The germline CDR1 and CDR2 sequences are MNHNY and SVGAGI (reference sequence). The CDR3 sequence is CASSTGGAEQYV. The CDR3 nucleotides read TGTGCCAGCAGTACTGGGGGGGCCGAGCAGTACGTC.

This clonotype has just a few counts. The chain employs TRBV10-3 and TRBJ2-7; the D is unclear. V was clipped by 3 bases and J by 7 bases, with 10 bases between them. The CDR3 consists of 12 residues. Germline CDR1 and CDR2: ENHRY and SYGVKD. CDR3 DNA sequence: TGTGCCATCAGTGAAGTTGTCTGGGAGCAGTACTTC. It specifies CAISEVVWEQYF.

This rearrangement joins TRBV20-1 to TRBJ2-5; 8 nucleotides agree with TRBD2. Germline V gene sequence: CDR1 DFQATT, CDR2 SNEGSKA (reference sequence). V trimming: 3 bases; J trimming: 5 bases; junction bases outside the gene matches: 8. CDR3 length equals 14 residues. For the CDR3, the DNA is TGCAGTGCTAGTGATAGCGGGGCCGCGGAGACCCAGTACTTC. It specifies CSASDSGAAETQYF.

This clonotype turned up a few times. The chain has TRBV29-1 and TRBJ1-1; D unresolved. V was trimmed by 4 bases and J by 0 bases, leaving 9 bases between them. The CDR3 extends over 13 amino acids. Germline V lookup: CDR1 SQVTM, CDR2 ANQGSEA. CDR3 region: CSVAENMNTEAFF. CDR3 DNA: TGCAGCGTTGCGGAAAATATGAACACTGAAGCTTTCTTT.

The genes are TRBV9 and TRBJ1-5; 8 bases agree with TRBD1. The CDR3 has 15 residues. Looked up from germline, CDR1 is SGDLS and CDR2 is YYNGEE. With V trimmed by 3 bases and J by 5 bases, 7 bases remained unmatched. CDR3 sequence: CASSAGTGYYQPQHF. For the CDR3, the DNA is TGTGCCAGCAGCGCCGGGACAGGTTATTATCAGCCCCAGCATTTT.

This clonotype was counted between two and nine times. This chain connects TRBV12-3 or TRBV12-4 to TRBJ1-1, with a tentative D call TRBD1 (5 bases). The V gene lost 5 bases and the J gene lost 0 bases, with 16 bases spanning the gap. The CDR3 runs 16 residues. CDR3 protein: CASSPTPGRMNTEAFF. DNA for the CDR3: TGTGCCAGCAGTCCGACTCCAGGGCGGATGAACACTGAAGCTTTCTTT.

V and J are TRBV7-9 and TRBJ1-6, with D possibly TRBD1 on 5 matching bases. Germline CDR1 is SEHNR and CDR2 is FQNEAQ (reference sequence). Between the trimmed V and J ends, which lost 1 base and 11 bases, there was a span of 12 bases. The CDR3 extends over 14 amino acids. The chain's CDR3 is CASSLEGRHTPLHF. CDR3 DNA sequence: TGTGCCAGCAGCTTAGAGGGGAGGCATACACCCCTCCACTTT.

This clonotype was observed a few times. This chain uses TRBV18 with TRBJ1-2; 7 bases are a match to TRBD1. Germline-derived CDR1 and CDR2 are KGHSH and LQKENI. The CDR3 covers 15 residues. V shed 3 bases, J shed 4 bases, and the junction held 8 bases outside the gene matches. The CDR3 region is CASSPPGQSIYGYTF. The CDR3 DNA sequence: TGTGCCAGCTCACCCCCGGGACAGAGCATCTATGGCTACACCTTC.

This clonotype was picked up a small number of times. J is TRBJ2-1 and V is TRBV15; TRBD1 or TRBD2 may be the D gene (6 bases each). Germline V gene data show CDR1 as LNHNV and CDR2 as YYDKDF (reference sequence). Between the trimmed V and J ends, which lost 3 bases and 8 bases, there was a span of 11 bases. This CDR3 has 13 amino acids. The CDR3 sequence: CATSSWGADEQFF. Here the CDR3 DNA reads TGTGCCACCAGCAGCTGGGGGGCAGATGAGCAGTTCTTC. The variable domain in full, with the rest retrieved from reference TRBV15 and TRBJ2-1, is DAMVIQNPRYQVTQFGKPVTLSCSQTLNHNVMYWYQQKSSQAPKLLFHYYDKDFNNEADTPDNFQSRRPNTSFCFLDIRSPGLGDTAMYLCATSSWGADEQFFGPGTRLTVL.